The clone carrying this T cell receptor beta chain was detected only a few times. Authors' processing steps: By means of reference gene primer amplification, nucleated cell counts were estimated. Measured with immunoSEQ multiplex PCR; TCRdb has only the in-frame clones, and not every one. Clone size and V and J calls were adopted from that table, with D and trimming inferred from the DNA. The table has about 80,000 clones, 60% to 85% seen once; the top ten hold 15% to 20%. This sample was included in a study of blood T cell repertoires in COVID-19. For the study at large: The origin of the acute and convalescent COVID-19 samples was the United States, Italy and Spain. T cells, B-cell-depleted T cells, or PBMCs supplied cDNA or gDNA.

This receptor was identified in a human donor in a cohort sampled during active COVID-19. The sequencing input was peripheral blood.

The CDR3 spells CASSSHASDRANYGYTF. CDR3 DNA: TGTGCCAGCAGTTCCCACGCCTCGGACAGGGCGAACTATGGCTACACCTTC. The rearrangement joins TRBV28 to TRBJ1-2, with 8 positions matching TRBD1. The CDR3 runs to 17 residues. Trimming cost V 4 bases and J 2 bases; bases outside gene matches: 12. Per germline, CDR1 MDHEN and CDR2 SYDVKM.